The text below deals with one T cell receptor beta chain. This entry is derived from a study of blood T cell repertoires in COVID-19. Study summary: PBMCs, B-cell-depleted T cells, or T cells provided the cDNA or gDNA that made up the material.

Profiling relied on immunoSEQ multiplex PCR, and the TCRdb table lists in-frame clones only, not all of them. Among approximately 530,000 clones listed, roughly nine tenths were seen once. V lost 4 bases and J lost 6; bases outside the gene matches: 12. Germline V CDR1 and CDR2: MNHEY, SVGEGT. The CDR3 contains 16 residues. The sequence was obtained from a woman between 45 and 60 years old with COVID-19, enrolled during active disease. The sequencing input was peripheral blood. The V gene is TRBV6-2 or TRBV6-3, the J gene TRBJ2-1; 7 bases align to TRBD2. The CDR3 sequence is CASSSHIAGRGNEQFF. CDR3 nucleotides: TGTGCCAGCAGTTCTCACATCGCGGGGAGGGGCAATGAGCAGTTCTTC.